One sample yielded the 28 T cell receptor beta chains listed below, sequenced in a study of T cells after yellow fever vaccination. From the 5' RACE reads, TCRdb called clonotypes with MiXCR, one entry per CDR3 protein. This table has under 300,000 distinct CDR3 sequences, 6.9% appearing once. The source material was CD4+ T cells sorted from PBMCs, sampled 15 days after the yellow fever booster vaccination. All receptors come from a man aged 25 to 45 who received the YFV17D yellow fever vaccine.

The chain combines TRBV4-3 with TRBJ2-3, with D unresolved. V lost 1 base to trimming and J lost 3 bases, with 14 bases between them. Germline V gene data show CDR1 as LGHNA and CDR2 as YSLEER. The CDR3 has 16 residues. DNA of the CDR3: TGCGCCAGCAGCCAAGCTAGGACCCTTAGGACAGATACGCAGTATTTT. It is translated as CASSQARTLRTDTQYF.

This clonotype has more than one count but fewer than ten. The gene calls are TRBV5-4 and TRBJ2-3; no clear D. Trimming removed 1 base from V and 0 bases from J, with 6 bases in between. Germline-derived CDR1 and CDR2 are SGHNT and YYREEE (reference sequence). The CDR3 is 14 residues long. The CDR3 reads CASSLTDSTDTQYF. DNA of the CDR3: TGTGCCAGCAGCTTGACAGACAGCACAGATACGCAGTATTTT.

There are a few counts of this clonotype. V and J are TRBV20-1 and TRBJ1-4, with TRBD1 matching 9 bases. This CDR3 is 14 amino acids long. Germline trimming cut 5 bases from V and 7 bases from J; bases unmatched to any gene: 8. The germline V gene encodes CDR1 DFQATT and CDR2 SNEGSKA (reference sequence). CDR3 bases: TGCAGTGCTCAACCGGGACAGGGACGTGAAAAACTGTTTTTT. Its protein is CSAQPGQGREKLFF.

The V gene is TRBV10-3, the J gene TRBJ2-1; D unclear. CDR1 and CDR2 (germline): ENHRY, SYGVKD. The ends were cut back, 3 bases at V and 7 bases at J, with 13 bases in the middle. CDR3 length: 14 residues. The CDR3 DNA reads as TGTGCCATCAGTGAACGGGTCACCTGGAATGAGCAGTTCTTC. It yields the protein CAISERVTWNEQFF.

There are a few counts of this clonotype. The chain couples TRBV30 to TRBJ2-2; perhaps TRBD1 as D (5 bases). Trimming removed 4 bases from V and 6 bases from J, with 12 bases in between. Germline V lookup: CDR1 GTSNPN, CDR2 SVGIG (reference sequence). This CDR3 contains 13 residues. This CDR3 reads CAWTFMGPGELFF. CDR3 in DNA: TGTGCCTGGACCTTCATGGGGCCCGGGGAGCTGTTTTTT.

The chain has TRBV30 and TRBJ2-4; the D gene is possibly TRBD2 (6 bases). The germline V gene encodes CDR1 GTSNPN and CDR2 SVGIG (reference sequence). The CDR3 runs 16 residues. The V end was cut by 4 bases, the J end by 1 base, with 17 bases between. The CDR3 DNA sequence: TGTGCCTGGACGGCGCGGGGCCGTGGGGCCAAAAACATTCAGTACTTC. This gives the protein CAWTARGRGAKNIQYF.

Here the CDR3 DNA reads TGTGCCAGCAGCTTAGCGTTCGGGGAGCTGTTTTTT. This gives the protein CASSLAFGELFF. The chain is built from TRBV7-2 and TRBJ2-2; no clear D gene. V lost 0 bases and J lost 7, with 3 bases in between. The CDR3 loop spans 12 amino acids. Germline V lookup: CDR1 SGHTA, CDR2 FQGNSA.

This clonotype was seen only once. A single base separates this from a much larger clone, so it may be a read error. This chain connects TRBV19 to TRBJ2-2; D not resolved. Germline V lookup: CDR1 LNHDA, CDR2 SQIVND (reference sequence). CDR3 size: 13 residues. This chain's CDR3 is CASGIVAAGELFF. The CDR3, as DNA: TGTGCCAGTGGTATAGTGGCAGCCGGGGAGCTGTTTTTT.

The genes are TRBV20-1 and TRBJ2-7, with D unresolved. This CDR3 is 11 amino acids long. CDR1 DFQATT and CDR2 SNEGSKA come from the germline V gene (reference sequence). Trimming shortened V by 5 bases and J by 4 bases, and 9 bases separated the two germline ends. In DNA form, the CDR3 reads TGCAGTGCTGCAGTGTGGTACGAGCAGTACTTC. It encodes CSAAVWYEQYF.

This clonotype was observed a few times. The chain uses TRBV20-1 and TRBJ2-1; 11 nucleotides agree with TRBD2. The CDR3 runs 16 residues. After removal of 3 bases from V and 0 bases from J, the junction contained 4 bases not matched to a gene. In germline, CDR1 is DFQATT, CDR2 SNEGSKA (reference sequence). CDR3 in DNA: TGCAGTGCTAGTCGGGGACTAGCGGTCTCCTACAATGAGCAGTTCTTC. Its translation: CSASRGLAVSYNEQFF.

The chain couples TRBV10-3 to TRBJ1-4; no clear D. Trimming left V 1 base short and J 8 bases short, with 14 bases between. The germline gives CDR1 ENHRY, CDR2 SYGVKD. The CDR3 spans 15 residues. This chain's CDR3 is CAISEYAAGKEKLFF. The DNA for the CDR3 is TGTGCCATCAGTGAGTACGCGGCCGGTAAGGAAAAACTGTTTTTT.

There are a few counts of this clonotype. The V gene is TRBV7-2, the J gene TRBJ2-4, with a possible D match to TRBD2 (5 bases). Per germline, CDR1 SGHTA and CDR2 FQGNSA. The CDR3 is 14 residues long. V dropped 5 bases and J dropped 8 bases, with 16 bases sitting between them. The CDR3 sequence is CASSLSRLEDIQYF. In DNA form, the CDR3 reads TGTGCCAGCAGCCTTAGCAGGTTGGAGGACATTCAGTACTTC. Looking up the rest from reference TRBV7-2 and TRBJ2-4 gives the full variable domain: GAGVSQSPSNKVTEKGKDVELRCDPISGHTALYWYRQSLGQGLEFLIYFQGNSAPDKSGLPSDRFSAERTGGSVSTLTIQRTQQEDSAVYLCASSLSRLEDIQYFGAGTRLSVL.

The genes are TRBV7-2 and TRBJ1-4; D unresolved. The germline gives CDR1 SGHTA, CDR2 FQGNSA. V lost 5 bases, J lost 7 bases, and 17 bases lay in between. The CDR3 spans 15 residues. CDR3 nucleotide sequence: TGTGCCAGCAGCCTACTGGGCATTCAGAGTGAAAAACTGTTTTTT. Translated: CASSLLGIQSEKLFF.

This clonotype showed up many times. V and J are TRBV20-1 and TRBJ2-3; tentatively, D is TRBD2 (5 bases). This CDR3 region has 15 residues. Germline CDR1 and CDR2: DFQATT and SNEGSKA (reference sequence). Deletions cut 1 base from V and 2 bases from J, with 13 bases between. The CDR3 nucleotides are TGCAGTGCTAGAGGAGGGTCCCAGATCACAGATACGCAGTATTTT. Its translation is CSARGGSQITDTQYF.

This clonotype occurred many times. This rearrangement joins TRBV5-6 to TRBJ2-5; D is perhaps TRBD1 or TRBD2 (6 bases each). The CDR3 loop spans 12 amino acids. V was trimmed by 7 bases and J by 5 bases, leaving 12 bases between them. Germline V gives CDR1 SGHDT, CDR2 YYEEEE. The DNA for the CDR3 is TGTGCCAGCGGAGGGGGTGAGGAGACCCAGTACTTC. Translation gives CASGGGEETQYF.

This clonotype was seen repeatedly, ten times or more. The J gene is TRBJ1-2, the V gene TRBV20-1; the match to TRBD1 covers 10 bases. This CDR3 contains 17 residues. V dropped 3 bases and J dropped 0; count of bases not matched to a gene: 10. Germline CDR1 and CDR2: DFQATT and SNEGSKA (reference sequence). In nucleotides, the CDR3 is TGCAGTGCTAGCCTATTCTCCGGGACAGGGGCTAACTATGGCTACACCTTC. Its translation is CSASLFSGTGANYGYTF.

The V call is TRBV5-6, the J call TRBJ2-7; the D gene is possibly TRBD2 (6 bases). CDR1 SGHDT and CDR2 YYEEEE come from the germline V gene. The length of the CDR3 is 14 residues. V was shortened by 6 bases and J by 3 bases, with 16 bases between the two germline ends. CDR3 region: CASMGRRGFYEQYF. The CDR3, as DNA: TGTGCCAGCATGGGCCGTCGGGGGTTCTACGAGCAGTACTTC.

The chain links TRBV7-8 to TRBJ2-7; D is uncertain. The CDR3 contains 13 residues. V lost 3 bases to trimming and J lost 4 bases, with 10 bases between them. CDR1 and CDR2 (germline): SGHVS, FQNEAQ. The CDR3, as DNA: TGTGCCAGCAGCTTTTCCCTAGAATACGAGCAGTACTTC. This sequence encodes CASSFSLEYEQYF.

This clonotype was seen many times. The chain carries TRBV29-1 and TRBJ2-7, with 9 bases identical to TRBD2. In germline, CDR1 is SQVTM, CDR2 ANQGSEA. Losses at the gene ends were 5 bases for V and 1 base for J; bases not matched to a gene: 6. CDR3 size: 14 residues. In DNA form, the CDR3 reads TGCAGCGTTAAAGTCCTAGCGGGGTCCTACGAGCAGTACTTC. Translated, it gives CSVKVLAGSYEQYF.

This clonotype has a count of ten or more. The genes are TRBV5-6 and TRBJ2-5, with TRBD2 as a possible D gene (5 bases). V lost 2 bases to trimming and J lost 4 bases, with 15 bases between them. This CDR3 is 15 amino acids long. Germline V gene sequence: CDR1 SGHDT, CDR2 YYEEEE. The CDR3: CASSFPLRVGETQYF. The DNA for the CDR3 is TGTGCCAGCAGCTTCCCCCTGCGGGTTGGAGAGACCCAGTACTTC.

This clonotype was detected ten times or more. The chain uses TRBV2 and TRBJ2-7; unclear D gene. The V gene lost 6 bases and the J gene lost 4 bases, with 7 bases spanning the gap. The CDR3 totals 11 residues. CDR1 is SNHLY, CDR2 FYNNEI, per germline. CDR3 sequence (DNA): TGTGCCAGCAGCATGGGATACGAGCAGTACTTC. Amino acids: CASSMGYEQYF.

The gene calls are TRBV7-2 and TRBJ2-3, with TRBD2 matching over 11 bases. V gave up 0 bases and J gave up 0 bases; unmatched junction bases: 11. This CDR3 comprises 20 residues. Looked up from germline, CDR1 is SGHTA and CDR2 is FQGNSA. This CDR3 reads CASSLATTSGSGQSTDTQYF. CDR3 bases: TGTGCCAGCAGCTTAGCGACCACTAGCGGGAGCGGACAAAGCACAGATACGCAGTATTTT.

This clonotype was recorded a few times. The chain combines TRBV29-1 with TRBJ2-7; perhaps TRBD1 as D (6 bases). V was trimmed by 1 base and J by 0 bases, leaving 7 bases between them. The CDR3 spans 13 residues. Germline CDR1 is SQVTM and CDR2 is ANQGSEA. The CDR3, as DNA: TGCAGCGTTGAAGGCAGGGGCTCCTACGAGCAGTACTTC. Translated, it gives CSVEGRGSYEQYF.

This CDR3 reads CASSTRGPAEEQYF. CDR3 in DNA: TGTGCCAGCAGCACAAGGGGCCCCGCGGAGGAGCAGTACTTC. V gene TRBV7-2 combines with J gene TRBJ2-7, with D tentatively TRBD1 (5 bases). Germline-derived CDR1 and CDR2 are SGHTA and FQGNSA. The CDR3 consists of 14 residues. Trimming removed 5 bases from V and 7 bases from J, with 18 bases in between.

This clonotype was recorded many times. The V call is TRBV15, the J call TRBJ1-3, with D hard to call. The CDR3 runs to 16 residues. CDR1 and CDR2 from the germline V gene are LNHNV and YYDKDF (reference sequence). With 1 base removed from V and 1 base from J, the gap between germline ends came to 11 bases. The CDR3 sequence is CATSRGVGGSGNTIYF. CDR3 DNA sequence: TGTGCCACCAGCAGAGGGGTTGGTGGATCTGGAAACACCATATATTTT.

In its sample, this clonotype was seen a few times. The V call is TRBV11-2, the J call TRBJ2-7; 7 bases fit TRBD2. The CDR3 totals 16 residues. Per germline, CDR1 SGHAT and CDR2 FQNNGV. With 2 bases clipped from V and 2 bases from J, the junction kept 9 bases outside the gene matches. CDR3 DNA sequence: TGTGCCAGCAGCTTAAGTTCTGCTAGCGGACCCTACGAGCAGTACTTC. As protein: CASSLSSASGPYEQYF.

This clonotype has ten or more counts. The rearrangement joins TRBV5-1 to TRBJ2-3, with unresolved D. This CDR3 is built from 14 residues. V gave up 9 bases and J gave up 3 bases, with 17 bases separating them. CDR1 is SGHRS and CDR2 is YFSETQ in the germline V gene. The CDR3 bases are TGCGCCACCCAGGTCTCTCCCGGGACAGATACGCAGTATTTT. Translating gives CATQVSPGTDTQYF. The variable domain in full, with the rest retrieved from reference TRBV5-1 and TRBJ2-3, is KAGVTQTPRYLIKTRGQQVTLSCSPISGHRSVSWYQQTPGQGLQFLFEYFSETQRNKGNFPGRFSGRQFSNSRSEMNVSTLELGDSALYLCATQVSPGTDTQYFGPGTRLTVL.

As to this clonotype: It may be a read error: a sequence one base away is much more abundant. The chain employs TRBV5-6 and TRBJ2-3, with TRBD2 matching 8 bases. Trimming at V came to 5 bases and at J to 7 bases, leaving 12 bases not matched to a gene. Germline V CDR1 and CDR2: SGHDT, YYEEEE. The CDR3 runs 15 residues. The CDR3 bases are TGTGCCAGCAGACTTGGGAATAGCGGGACGTATACGCAGTATTTT. Translation gives CASRLGNSGTYTQYF.